The present TCR beta chain was sequenced within a study of beta chain features in type 1 diabetes. The junction had 10 bases not matched to a gene; V was cut back by 1 base and J by 5 bases. CDR3 length: 16 residues. Germline CDR1 is SGHRS and CDR2 is YFSETQ. Expressed TCRB transcripts got sequenced, as all isolated RNA was reverse transcribed. TCRdb's table, derived via immunoSEQ multiplex PCR, lists solely in-frame clones and lacks some. The sample yields about 930,000 clones, about 17% seen once. This chain connects TRBV5-1 to TRBJ2-5; TRBD2 agrees at 8 bases. The TCR was taken from a woman younger than 35 in good health. Material for sequencing was naive CD4+ T cells from blood. CDR3 amino acids: CASSLLSRGVPETQYF. In DNA, the CDR3 is TGCGCCAGCAGCTTGTTGTCGCGGGGGGTGCCGGAGACCCAGTACTTC.